This T cell receptor beta chain emerged from a study of shared clonotypes between healthy human individuals. Here immunoSEQ multiplex PCR was the method, and the copy in TCRdb shows in-frame clones only, minus some. The sample consists of hundreds of thousands of clones, over 60% of them appearing once. This clone was seen many times. The antigen is not known. Study-wide results and limits: Clonotype sharing among the donors was expected to vary with sequencing depth.

CDR1 SGHTA and CDR2 FQGNSA come from the germline V gene. The germline V and J ends were trimmed by 1 base and 4 bases, with 7 bases remaining between them. The CDR3 spans 14 residues. The sample comprised PBMCs. The rearrangement joins TRBV7-2 to TRBJ2-2; D gene unclear. The clonotype originates from a woman in her thirties or forties in good health. Some clones in this sample may be carry-over from other donors' samples. The CDR3 sequence is CASSLGGLTGELFF. DNA for the CDR3: TGTGCCAGCAGCTTAGGTGGGCTCACCGGGGAGCTGTTTTTT.